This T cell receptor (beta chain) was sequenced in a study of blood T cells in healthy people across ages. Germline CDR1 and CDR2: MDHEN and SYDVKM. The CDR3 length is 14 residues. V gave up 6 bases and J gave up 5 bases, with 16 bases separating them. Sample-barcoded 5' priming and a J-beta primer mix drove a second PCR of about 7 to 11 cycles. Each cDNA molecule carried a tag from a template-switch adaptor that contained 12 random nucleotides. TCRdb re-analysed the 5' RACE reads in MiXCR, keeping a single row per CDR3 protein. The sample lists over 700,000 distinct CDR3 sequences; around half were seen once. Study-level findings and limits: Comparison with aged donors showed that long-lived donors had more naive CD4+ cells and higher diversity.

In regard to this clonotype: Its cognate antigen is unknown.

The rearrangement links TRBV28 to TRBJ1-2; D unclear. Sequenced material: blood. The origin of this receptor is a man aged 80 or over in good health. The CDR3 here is CASSFLGQDYGYTF. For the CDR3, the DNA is TGTGCCAGCAGCTTCCTGGGCCAGGATTATGGCTACACCTTC.